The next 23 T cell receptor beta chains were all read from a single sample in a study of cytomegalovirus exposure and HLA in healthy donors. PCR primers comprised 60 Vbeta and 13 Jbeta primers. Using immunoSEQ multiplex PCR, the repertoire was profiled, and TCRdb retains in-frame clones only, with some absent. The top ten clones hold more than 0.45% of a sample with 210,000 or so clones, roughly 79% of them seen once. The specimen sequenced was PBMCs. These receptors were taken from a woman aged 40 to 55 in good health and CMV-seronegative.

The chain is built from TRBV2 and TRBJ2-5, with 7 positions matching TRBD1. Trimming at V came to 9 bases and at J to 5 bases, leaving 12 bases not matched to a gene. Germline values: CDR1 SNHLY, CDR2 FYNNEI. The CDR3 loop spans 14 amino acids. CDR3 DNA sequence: TGTGCCAGAACCGGGACAGTAGGGTCCGAGACCCAGTACTTC. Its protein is CARTGTVGSETQYF.

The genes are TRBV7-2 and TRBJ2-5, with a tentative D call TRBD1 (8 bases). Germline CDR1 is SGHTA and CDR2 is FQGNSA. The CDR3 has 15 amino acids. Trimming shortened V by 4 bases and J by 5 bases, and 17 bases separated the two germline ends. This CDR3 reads CASSSSYRGGETQYF. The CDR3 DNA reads TGTGCCAGCAGCTCAAGTTACAGGGGGGGTGAGACCCAGTACTTC. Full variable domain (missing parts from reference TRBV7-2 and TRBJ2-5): GAGVSQSPSNKVTEKGKDVELRCDPISGHTALYWYRQSLGQGLEFLIYFQGNSAPDKSGLPSDRFSAERTGGSVSTLTIQRTQQEDSAVYLCASSSSYRGGETQYFGPGTRLLVL.

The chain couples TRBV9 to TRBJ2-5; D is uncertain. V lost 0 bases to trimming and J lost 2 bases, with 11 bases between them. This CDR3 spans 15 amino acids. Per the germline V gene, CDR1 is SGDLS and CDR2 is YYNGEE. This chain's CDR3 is CASSVDSISQETQYF. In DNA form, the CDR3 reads TGTGCCAGCAGCGTAGATTCTATCTCACAAGAGACCCAGTACTTC.

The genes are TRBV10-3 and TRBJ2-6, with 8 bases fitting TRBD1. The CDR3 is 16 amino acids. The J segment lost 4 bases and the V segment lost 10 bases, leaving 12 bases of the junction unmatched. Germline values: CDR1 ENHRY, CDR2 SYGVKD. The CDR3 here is CATRTGPSGGANVLTF. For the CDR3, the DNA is TGTGCCACCAGGACAGGGCCCTCTGGAGGGGCCAACGTCCTGACTTTC.

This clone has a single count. The CDR3 protein is CASSYYRGGLPDTQYF. For the CDR3, the DNA is TGTGCCAGCAGTTACTACCGGGGGGGCCTACCAGATACGCAGTATTTT. V gene TRBV6-5 combines with J gene TRBJ2-3; 8 positions agree with TRBD2. The V gene's germline CDR1 is MNHEY and CDR2 SVGAGI. The J segment lost 4 bases and the V segment lost 1 base, leaving 7 bases of the junction unmatched. This CDR3 has 16 residues.

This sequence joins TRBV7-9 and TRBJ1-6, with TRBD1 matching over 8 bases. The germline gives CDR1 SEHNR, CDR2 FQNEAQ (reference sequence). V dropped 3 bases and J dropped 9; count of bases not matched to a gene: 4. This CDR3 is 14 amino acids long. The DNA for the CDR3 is TGTGCCAGCAGCTTGGACAGGGAAAGTTCACCCCTCCACTTT. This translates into CASSLDRESSPLHF.

In DNA form, the CDR3 reads TGTGCCAGTAGTACGGTCCCCGGACAGGGTGCGGTGAACACTGAAGCTTTCTTT. It is translated as CASSTVPGQGAVNTEAFF. The V call is TRBV19, the J call TRBJ1-1, with 8 bases aligning to TRBD1. CDR1 and CDR2 from the germline V gene are LNHDA and SQIVND (reference sequence). The trim removed 4 bases at V and 0 bases at J, leaving 13 bases unmatched. The CDR3 covers 18 residues. Together with reference TRBV19 and TRBJ1-1, the CDR3 gives the full variable domain: DGGITQSPKYLFRKEGQNVTLSCEQNLNHDAMYWYRQDPGQGLRLIYYSQIVNDFQKGDIAEGYSVSREKKESFPLTVTSAQKNPTAFYLCASSTVPGQGAVNTEAFFGQGTRLTVV.

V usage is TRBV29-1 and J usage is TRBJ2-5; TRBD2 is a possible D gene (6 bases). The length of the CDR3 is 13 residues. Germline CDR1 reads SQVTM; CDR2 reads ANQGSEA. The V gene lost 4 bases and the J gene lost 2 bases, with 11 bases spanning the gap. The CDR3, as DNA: TGCAGCGTTGGGGGCGGGGTACAAGAGACCCAGTACTTC. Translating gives CSVGGGVQETQYF.

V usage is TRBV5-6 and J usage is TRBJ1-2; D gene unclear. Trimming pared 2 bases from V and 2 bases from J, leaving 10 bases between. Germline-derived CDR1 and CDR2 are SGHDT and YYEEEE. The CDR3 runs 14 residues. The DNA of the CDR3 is TGTGCCAGCAGCTTAGCGGTCGGGAACTATGGCTACACCTTC. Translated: CASSLAVGNYGYTF.

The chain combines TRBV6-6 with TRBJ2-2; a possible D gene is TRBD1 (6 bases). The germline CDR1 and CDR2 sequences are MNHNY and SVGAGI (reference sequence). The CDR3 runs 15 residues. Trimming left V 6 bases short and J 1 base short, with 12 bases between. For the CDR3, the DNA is TGTGCCAGCAGCCCTCTGGACAGGAACACCGGGGAGCTGTTTTTT. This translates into CASSPLDRNTGELFF.

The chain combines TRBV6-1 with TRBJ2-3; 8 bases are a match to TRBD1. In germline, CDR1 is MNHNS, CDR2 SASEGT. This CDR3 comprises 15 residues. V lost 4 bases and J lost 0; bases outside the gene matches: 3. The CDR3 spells CASSGQGASTDTQYF. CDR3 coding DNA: TGTGCCAGCAGTGGCCAGGGGGCAAGCACAGATACGCAGTATTTT.

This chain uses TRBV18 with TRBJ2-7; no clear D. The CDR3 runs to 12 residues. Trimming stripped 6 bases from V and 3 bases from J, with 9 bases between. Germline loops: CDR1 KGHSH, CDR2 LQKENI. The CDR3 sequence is CASSEAFYEQYF. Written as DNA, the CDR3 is TGTGCCAGCTCTGAGGCCTTCTACGAGCAGTACTTC.

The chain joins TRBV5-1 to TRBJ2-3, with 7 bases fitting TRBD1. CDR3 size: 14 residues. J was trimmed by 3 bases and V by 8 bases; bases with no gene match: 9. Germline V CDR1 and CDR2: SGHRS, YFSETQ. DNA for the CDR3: TGCGCCAGTACCGGGGACAGTCCTACAGATACGCAGTATTTT. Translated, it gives CASTGDSPTDTQYF.

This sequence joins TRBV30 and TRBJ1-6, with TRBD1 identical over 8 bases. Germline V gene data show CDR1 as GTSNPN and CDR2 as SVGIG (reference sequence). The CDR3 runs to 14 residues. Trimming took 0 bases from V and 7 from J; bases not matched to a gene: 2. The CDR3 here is CAWSVGTGNSPLHF. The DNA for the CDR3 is TGTGCCTGGAGTGTAGGGACAGGAAATTCACCCCTCCACTTT.

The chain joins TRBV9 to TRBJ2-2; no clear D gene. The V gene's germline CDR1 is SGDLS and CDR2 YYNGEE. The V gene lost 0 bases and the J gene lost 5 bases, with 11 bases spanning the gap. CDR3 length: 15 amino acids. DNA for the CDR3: TGTGCCAGCAGCGTAGGGCTAGATGGGACCGGGGAGCTGTTTTTT. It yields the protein CASSVGLDGTGELFF.

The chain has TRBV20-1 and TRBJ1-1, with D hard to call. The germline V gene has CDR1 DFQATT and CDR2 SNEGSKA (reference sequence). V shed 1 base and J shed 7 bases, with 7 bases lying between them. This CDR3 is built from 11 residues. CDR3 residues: CSARGQFEAFF. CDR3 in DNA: TGCAGTGCTAGAGGCCAGTTTGAAGCTTTCTTT.

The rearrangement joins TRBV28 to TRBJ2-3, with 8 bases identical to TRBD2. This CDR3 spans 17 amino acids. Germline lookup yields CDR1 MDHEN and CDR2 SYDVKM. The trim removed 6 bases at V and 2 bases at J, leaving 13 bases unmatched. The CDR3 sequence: CASRPSGGPITTDTQYF. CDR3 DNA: TGTGCCAGCAGACCCTCGGGAGGGCCCATCACCACAGATACGCAGTATTTT.

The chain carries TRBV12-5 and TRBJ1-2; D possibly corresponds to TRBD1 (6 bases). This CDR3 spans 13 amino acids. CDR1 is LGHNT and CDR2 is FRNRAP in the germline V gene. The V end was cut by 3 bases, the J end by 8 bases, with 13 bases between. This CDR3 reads CASGFAGVGGYTF. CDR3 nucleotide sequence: TGTGCTAGTGGTTTTGCAGGGGTAGGAGGCTACACCTTC.

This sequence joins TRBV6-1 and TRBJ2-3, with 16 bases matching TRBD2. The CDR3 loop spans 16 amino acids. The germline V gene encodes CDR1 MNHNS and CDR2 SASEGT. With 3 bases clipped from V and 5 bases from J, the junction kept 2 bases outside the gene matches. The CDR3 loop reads CASSEGLAGGQDTQYF. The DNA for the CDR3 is TGTGCCAGCAGTGAGGGACTAGCGGGGGGGCAAGATACGCAGTATTTT.

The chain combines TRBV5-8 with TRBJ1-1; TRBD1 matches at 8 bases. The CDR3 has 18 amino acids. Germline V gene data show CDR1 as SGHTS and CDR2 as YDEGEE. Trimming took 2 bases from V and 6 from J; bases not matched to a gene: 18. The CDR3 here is CASSFDRTGSWRQAEAFF. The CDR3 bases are TGTGCCAGCAGCTTCGACCGGACAGGGAGTTGGAGACAGGCTGAAGCTTTCTTT.

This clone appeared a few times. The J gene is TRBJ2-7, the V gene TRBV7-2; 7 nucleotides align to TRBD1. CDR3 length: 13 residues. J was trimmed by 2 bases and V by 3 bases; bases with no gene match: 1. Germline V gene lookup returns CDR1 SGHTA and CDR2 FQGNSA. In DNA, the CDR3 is TGTGCCAGCAGCTTCGGGACAGCCTACGAGCAGTACTTC. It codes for CASSFGTAYEQYF.

CDR3: CASSVGNRGPGEQYF. The CDR3, as DNA: TGTGCCAGCAGCGTCGGGAACAGGGGGCCTGGCGAGCAGTACTTC. The chain has TRBV9 and TRBJ2-7, with TRBD1 identical over 9 bases. The CDR3 has 15 amino acids. V lost 2 bases and J lost 6; bases outside the gene matches: 9. The germline V gene has CDR1 SGDLS and CDR2 YYNGEE.

The CDR3 DNA follows: TGTGCCAGCAGCCCCGTGGGAGGGGTGGGAACTGAAGCTTTCTTT. It translates to CASSPVGGVGTEAFF. V gene TRBV7-8 combines with J gene TRBJ1-1; TRBD1 is a possible D gene (5 bases). The CDR3 loop spans 15 amino acids. The ends were cut back, 5 bases at V and 5 bases at J, with 18 bases in the middle. Germline V gives CDR1 SGHVS, CDR2 FQNEAQ.